This TCR beta chain comes out of a study of cytomegalovirus exposure and HLA in healthy donors. Germline V lookup: CDR1 MGHRA, CDR2 YSYEKL. J was trimmed by 0 bases and V by 4 bases; bases with no gene match: 2. The CDR3 consists of 15 residues. Primers: 60 Vbeta forward and 13 Jbeta reverse. Here immunoSEQ multiplex PCR was the method, and the copy in TCRdb shows in-frame clones only, minus some. The sample consists of 150,000 or so clones, 82% of them appearing once. The TCR comes from a man younger than 30 in good health and CMV-seropositive. This chain links TRBV4-1 with TRBJ2-1; 8 bases agree with TRBD2. Sequenced: PBMCs. For the CDR3, the DNA is TGCGCCAGCAGCCTAGCGGGAAGCTCCTACAATGAGCAGTTCTTC. Translation gives CASSLAGSSYNEQFF.